This is a list of T cell receptor beta chains from one sample in a study of blood T cell repertoires in COVID-19. TCRdb's table, derived via immunoSEQ multiplex PCR, lists solely in-frame clones and lacks some. The data hold under 85,000 clones, with about 91% observed a single time. The specimen was peripheral blood. The receptors originated from a man between 70 and 80 years old with active or convalescent COVID-19. Each CDR3 is given with its conserved first and last residue. D genes are given only for firm matches. Clone size, where shown, is once, few, many, or a class for clones that have expanded.

abundance: -
j_gene: TRBJ1-5
v_gene: TRBV2
len: 14
d_gene: -
CDR3nt: TGTGCCAGCAGTTCAGGGGCTGAAACTCAGCCCCAGCATTTT
CDR3aa: CASSSGAETQPQHF

abundance: -
j_gene: TRBJ2-3
v_gene: TRBV9
len: 15
d_gene: TRBD1
CDR3nt: TGTGCCAGCAGCTTAACAGGGGGCGGGGGAGATACGCAGTATTTT
CDR3aa: CASSLTGGGGDTQYF

abundance: -
j_gene: TRBJ2-2
v_gene: TRBV5-6
len: 14
d_gene: -
CDR3nt: TGTGCCAGCAGCCGGGGGTTGGACACCGGGGAGCTGTTTTTT
CDR3aa: CASSRGLDTGELFF

abundance: -
j_gene: TRBJ2-5
v_gene: TRBV28
len: 15
d_gene: -
CDR3nt: TGTGCCAGCAGATTACTGGCGGACATCCAAGAGACCCAGTACTTC
CDR3aa: CASRLLADIQETQYF

abundance: -
j_gene: TRBJ2-1
v_gene: TRBV6-4
len: 13
d_gene: -
CDR3nt: TGTGCCAGCAGTGACAGGGCGGCGGGTGAGCAGTTCTTC
CDR3aa: CASSDRAAGEQFF

abundance: -
j_gene: TRBJ1-6
v_gene: TRBV5-6
len: 15
d_gene: -
CDR3nt: TGTGCCAGCAGCTTTGGGTGGGGGGGAGCTTCACCCCTCCACTTT
CDR3aa: CASSFGWGGASPLHF

abundance: once
j_gene: TRBJ2-5
v_gene: TRBV29-1
len: 15
d_gene: -
CDR3nt: TGCAGCGTTGAAGACACAGGGTCAGGGCAAGAGACCCAGTACTTC
CDR3aa: CSVEDTGSGQETQYF

abundance: -
j_gene: TRBJ1-3
v_gene: TRBV28
len: 14
d_gene: TRBD1
CDR3nt: TGTGCCAGCAGTCTCTCGTATGGACAGGGCACCATATATTTT
CDR3aa: CASSLSYGQGTIYF

abundance: -
j_gene: TRBJ1-1
v_gene: TRBV30
len: 14
d_gene: -
CDR3nt: TGTGCCTGGAATCCCGGGAGGGCGAACACTGAAGCTTTCTTT
CDR3aa: CAWNPGRANTEAFF

abundance: -
j_gene: TRBJ1-2
v_gene: TRBV28
len: 12
d_gene: -
CDR3nt: TGTGCCAGCAGTCTGACAGGCTATGGCTACACCTTC
CDR3aa: CASSLTGYGYTF

abundance: -
j_gene: TRBJ2-2
v_gene: TRBV7-9
len: 14
d_gene: -
CDR3nt: TGTGCCAGCAGCTTCGACATGAACACCGGGGAGCTGTTTTTT
CDR3aa: CASSFDMNTGELFF

abundance: -
j_gene: TRBJ1-2
v_gene: TRBV5-1
len: 16
d_gene: -
CDR3nt: TGCGCCAGCAGCATAGGACTCACCGCGGGTGGCTATGGCTACACCTTC
CDR3aa: CASSIGLTAGGYGYTF

abundance: -
j_gene: TRBJ1-2
v_gene: TRBV27
len: 17
d_gene: -
CDR3nt: TGTGCCAGCAGTTTCTCCCTGACAGGTCCCCCTGAGGGTGGCTACACCTTC
CDR3aa: CASSFSLTGPPEGGYTF

abundance: -
j_gene: TRBJ2-3
v_gene: TRBV27
len: 16
d_gene: TRBD2
CDR3nt: TGTGCCAGCAGTATCCGTAGCGGGGGGCTGGGAGATACGCAGTATTTT
CDR3aa: CASSIRSGGLGDTQYF

abundance: -
j_gene: TRBJ2-1
v_gene: TRBV7-9
len: 14
d_gene: -
CDR3nt: TGTGCCAGCAGCTTAGGGAGCTCCTACAATGAGCAGTTCTTC
CDR3aa: CASSLGSSYNEQFF

abundance: -
j_gene: TRBJ2-5
v_gene: TRBV4-1
len: 15
d_gene: TRBD1
CDR3nt: TGCGCCAGCAGCCTGGGGGACAGGGAGCAAGAGACCCAGTACTTC
CDR3aa: CASSLGDREQETQYF

abundance: -
j_gene: TRBJ2-7
v_gene: TRBV2
len: 15
d_gene: -
CDR3nt: TGTGCCAGCAGTAGCCTTGGCCGGCTGGCGGGCGAGCAGTACTTC
CDR3aa: CASSSLGRLAGEQYF

abundance: -
j_gene: TRBJ2-7
v_gene: TRBV7-2
len: 14
d_gene: TRBD1
CDR3nt: TGTGCCAGCAGCTTAGGGACAGGTTTTGTCGAGCAGTACTTC
CDR3aa: CASSLGTGFVEQYF

abundance: once
j_gene: TRBJ1-2
v_gene: TRBV9
len: 14
d_gene: -
CDR3nt: TGTGCCAGCAGCAACCACGGAGGGGACTATGGCTACACCTTC
CDR3aa: CASSNHGGDYGYTF

abundance: -
j_gene: TRBJ1-3
v_gene: TRBV5-4
len: 15
d_gene: -
CDR3nt: TGTGCCAGCAGCTTGAACAGGGAGTACGGAAACACCATATATTTT
CDR3aa: CASSLNREYGNTIYF

abundance: -
j_gene: TRBJ2-1
v_gene: TRBV10-3
len: 14
d_gene: TRBD2
CDR3nt: TGTGCCATCAGTGAGCCGGGACTAGAGAATGAGCAGTTCTTC
CDR3aa: CAISEPGLENEQFF

abundance: few
j_gene: TRBJ1-5
v_gene: TRBV15
len: 15
d_gene: -
CDR3nt: TGTGCCACCAGCAGCCGCCCTGGGCAGAATCAGCCCCAGCATTTT
CDR3aa: CATSSRPGQNQPQHF

abundance: -
j_gene: TRBJ1-2
v_gene: TRBV9
len: 14
d_gene: TRBD1
CDR3nt: TGTGCCAGCAGCGTGACGACAGGGGGCTATGGCTACACCTTC
CDR3aa: CASSVTTGGYGYTF

abundance: -
j_gene: TRBJ1-2
v_gene: TRBV4-1
len: 16
d_gene: -
CDR3nt: TGCGCCAGCAGCCAAGATGGGGCAGCTGCTATCTATGGCTACACCTTC
CDR3aa: CASSQDGAAAIYGYTF

abundance: -
j_gene: TRBJ1-2
v_gene: TRBV7-8
len: 16
d_gene: TRBD1
CDR3nt: TGTGCCAGCAGCGCGACGGGACAGAATGCTAACTATGGCTACACCTTC
CDR3aa: CASSATGQNANYGYTF

abundance: -
j_gene: TRBJ2-7
v_gene: TRBV4-2
len: 15
d_gene: TRBD2
CDR3nt: TGTGCCAGCAGCGCCCGACTAGCGGGGGCCTACGAGCAGTACTTC
CDR3aa: CASSARLAGAYEQYF

abundance: -
j_gene: TRBJ2-5
v_gene: TRBV5-6
len: 17
d_gene: -
CDR3nt: TGTGCCAGCAGCGCTAACCCCGGACGGGGGTGGCGAGAGACCCAGTACTTC
CDR3aa: CASSANPGRGWRETQYF

abundance: -
j_gene: TRBJ1-6
v_gene: TRBV7-2
len: 19
d_gene: TRBD1
CDR3nt: TGTGCCAGCAGCTTTCCAGAGACAGGGCTGACCTCGGCCAATTCACCCCTCCACTTT
CDR3aa: CASSFPETGLTSANSPLHF

abundance: -
j_gene: TRBJ1-5
v_gene: TRBV18
len: 14
d_gene: -
CDR3nt: TGTGCCAGCTCACCCGCGCCAGGGTCAGGGCCCCAGCATTTT
CDR3aa: CASSPAPGSGPQHF

abundance: -
j_gene: TRBJ1-1
v_gene: TRBV30
len: 13
d_gene: -
CDR3nt: TGTGCCTGGAATAGACAGGAGCTCGGTGAAGCTTTCTTT
CDR3aa: CAWNRQELGEAFF

abundance: -
j_gene: TRBJ2-7
v_gene: TRBV3-1/TRBV3-2
len: 16
d_gene: -
CDR3nt: TGTGCCAGCAGCCCAAGATACGTCCGCACGGTGGTCGAGCAGTACTTC
CDR3aa: CASSPRYVRTVVEQYF

abundance: once
j_gene: TRBJ1-5
v_gene: TRBV7-2
len: 15
d_gene: TRBD1
CDR3nt: TGTGCCAGCAGCCCGGACAGGGGTCGACGTCAGCCCCAGCATTTT
CDR3aa: CASSPDRGRRQPQHF

abundance: -
j_gene: TRBJ2-2
v_gene: TRBV6-6
len: 15
d_gene: -
CDR3nt: TGTGCCAGCAGTTACGTTGGGGGGAGCACCGGGGAGCTGTTTTTT
CDR3aa: CASSYVGGSTGELFF

abundance: -
j_gene: TRBJ2-5
v_gene: TRBV29-1
len: 12
d_gene: TRBD1
CDR3nt: TGCAGCGTTGGACAGGGGCGGGAGACCCAGTACTTC
CDR3aa: CSVGQGRETQYF

abundance: -
j_gene: TRBJ2-5
v_gene: TRBV29-1
len: 13
d_gene: -
CDR3nt: TGCAGCGTGTCGTGGGGGGTTAAAGAGACCCAGTACTTC
CDR3aa: CSVSWGVKETQYF

abundance: -
j_gene: TRBJ2-3
v_gene: TRBV24-1
len: 15
d_gene: TRBD2
CDR3nt: TGTGCCACCAGTGATTCAAGACTAGCGGGGATTCCGCAGTATTTT
CDR3aa: CATSDSRLAGIPQYF

abundance: -
j_gene: TRBJ2-1
v_gene: TRBV9
len: 15
d_gene: -
CDR3nt: TGTGCCAGCAGCGTAGATTTAGCGGCCTACAATGAGCAGTTCTTC
CDR3aa: CASSVDLAAYNEQFF

abundance: -
j_gene: TRBJ2-7
v_gene: TRBV5-4
len: 14
d_gene: -
CDR3nt: TGTGCCAGCAGCCCCCTAGGGATAGCGGAAACTTGGTACTTC
CDR3aa: CASSPLGIAETWYF

abundance: -
j_gene: TRBJ2-3
v_gene: TRBV11-3
len: 15
d_gene: TRBD2
CDR3nt: TGTGCCAGCAGCTCAGGACTAGCGGCAACAGATACGCAGTATTTT
CDR3aa: CASSSGLAATDTQYF

abundance: -
j_gene: TRBJ2-2
v_gene: TRBV7-9
len: 17
d_gene: TRBD1
CDR3nt: TGTGCCAGCTACCGGGACAGGGTGGCGTGGGACACCGGGGAGCTGTTTTTT
CDR3aa: CASYRDRVAWDTGELFF

abundance: -
j_gene: TRBJ1-6
v_gene: TRBV5-1
len: 15
d_gene: TRBD1
CDR3nt: TGCGCCAGCAGCAGCCGGGACAGCTTTAATTCACCCCTCCACTTT
CDR3aa: CASSSRDSFNSPLHF

abundance: -
j_gene: TRBJ2-3
v_gene: TRBV29-1
len: 13
d_gene: -
CDR3nt: TGCAGCGTTGAGCTGACTCGCACAGATACGCAGTATTTT
CDR3aa: CSVELTRTDTQYF

abundance: -
j_gene: TRBJ1-1
v_gene: TRBV9
len: 14
d_gene: -
CDR3nt: TGTGCCAGCAGCCCCGGGGGGGGGAACACTGAAGCTTTCTTT
CDR3aa: CASSPGGGNTEAFF

abundance: -
j_gene: TRBJ2-2
v_gene: TRBV4-2
len: 17
d_gene: TRBD1
CDR3nt: TGTGCCAGCAGGCCCCTCCCCGGGACAGGGAACACCGGGGAGCTGTTTTTT
CDR3aa: CASRPLPGTGNTGELFF

abundance: once
j_gene: TRBJ1-2
v_gene: TRBV29-1
len: 13
d_gene: -
CDR3nt: TGCAGCGTTGGGGACACCTTACCGAATGGCTACACCTTC
CDR3aa: CSVGDTLPNGYTF

abundance: -
j_gene: TRBJ2-2
v_gene: TRBV19
len: 18
d_gene: TRBD2
CDR3nt: TGTGCCAGTAGTAAGGGACTAGCGGGCTTCCCGAACACCGGGGAGCTGTTTTTT
CDR3aa: CASSKGLAGFPNTGELFF

abundance: once
j_gene: TRBJ1-1
v_gene: TRBV6-5
len: 13
d_gene: -
CDR3nt: TGTGCCAGCAGATTCGGGGATAGCACTGAAGCTTTCTTT
CDR3aa: CASRFGDSTEAFF

abundance: -
j_gene: TRBJ1-3
v_gene: TRBV19
len: 16
d_gene: -
CDR3nt: TGTGCCAGCAGCTATGGACAGCGACGATCTGGAAACACCATATATTTT
CDR3aa: CASSYGQRRSGNTIYF